The 17 T cell receptor beta chains listed next were all sequenced from one sample in a study of vaccination and CD4 T cells after COVID-19 (dated by TCRdb to 2021 to 2024). The receptor library was made with PCR. The run used an Illumina iSeq 100. TCR sequencing of DNA from cultured CD4+ T cells used the Oncomine TCR Beta short-read assay at the Johns Hopkins FTIC core. TCRdb passed the public sequencing reads through fastp at Q25 and MiXCR, retaining productive beta sequences. Rows are combined by CDR3 protein, so each entry shows the most common genes and DNA. This sample comprises about 25,000 distinct CDR3 sequences, 25% to 30% of them detected only once. The top ten clonotypes cover just over 7% of the sample. Their antigens are not known. This sample's time point label indicates: late sampling 161 to 241 days after vaccination in a few convalescent patients. The treatment or condition label here, explained by the study, means: approximately 10-day PBMC culture with coronavirus spike peptide pools or control peptides (ViraFEST assay).

The sample was CD4+ T cells from blood, cultured in vitro, taken about 7 months after SARS-CoV-2 vaccination. The receptors originated from a human donor who had recovered from COVID-19.

This chain joins TRBV5-4 and TRBJ2-1; 11 bases fit TRBD2. The length of the CDR3 is 14 residues. Per the germline V gene, CDR1 is SGHNT and CDR2 is YYREEE (reference sequence). The junction had 10 bases not matched to a gene; V was cut back by 10 bases and J by 7 bases. The CDR3 DNA reads as TGTGCCGGTCAAACTAGCGGGAGATTTAATGAGCAGTTCTTC. Its protein product is CAGQTSGRFNEQFF.

This clonotype was observed a handful of times. This chain uses TRBV20-1 with TRBJ2-5, with TRBD2 matching 9 bases. From germline, CDR1 is DFQATT and CDR2 SNEGSKA (reference sequence). The CDR3 has 14 amino acids. Trimming took 3 bases from V and 2 from J; bases not matched to a gene: 4. The CDR3: CSARTSGNQETQYF. CDR3 sequence (DNA): TGCAGTGCTAGGACTAGCGGAAATCAAGAGACCCAGTACTTC.

This clonotype appeared a few times. The chain recombines TRBV4-2 with TRBJ2-5; D call uncertain. CDR3 length: 12 residues. Germline V CDR1 and CDR2: LGHNA, YNFKEQ. V lost 4 bases, J lost 2 bases, and 5 bases lay in between. CDR3 residues: CASSRQQETQYF. CDR3 bases: TGTGCCAGCAGCCGTCAGCAAGAGACCCAGTACTTC.

This clonotype occurred a few times. V usage is TRBV15 and J usage is TRBJ2-7; the D gene is possibly TRBD2 (5 bases). CDR3 length: 13 amino acids. The germline V and J ends were trimmed by 3 bases and 7 bases, with 13 bases remaining between them. Germline CDR1 reads LNHNV; CDR2 reads YYDKDF (reference sequence). The CDR3 here is CATSRGSSLEQYF. The CDR3 coding sequence is TGTGCCACCAGCAGGGGATCTAGCTTGGAGCAGTACTTC.

This clonotype has more than one count but fewer than ten. The chain recombines TRBV20-1 with TRBJ2-5; D not resolved. Trimming pared 5 bases from V and 1 base from J, leaving 8 bases between. The CDR3 covers 12 residues. Germline V gene sequence: CDR1 DFQATT, CDR2 SNEGSKA (reference sequence). This CDR3 is CSAEVVQETQYF. The CDR3 coding sequence is TGCAGTGCTGAGGTAGTCCAAGAGACCCAGTACTTC.

This clonotype turned up a few times. The chain carries TRBV5-4 and TRBJ2-5; possible D gene TRBD1, 6 bases. Trimming shortened V by 4 bases and J by 3 bases, and 16 bases separated the two germline ends. Germline assignment: CDR1 SGHNT and CDR2 YYREEE (reference sequence). The CDR3 runs to 15 residues. DNA of the CDR3: TGTGCCAGCAGCGCTGGGGCGGCAGGGGAAGAGACCCAGTACTTC. Translating it yields CASSAGAAGEETQYF.

J is TRBJ2-2 and V is TRBV20-1; 12 positions match TRBD2. The CDR3 totals 16 residues. In germline, CDR1 is DFQATT, CDR2 SNEGSKA (reference sequence). V shed 1 base, J shed 4 bases, and the junction held 4 bases outside the gene matches. CDR3: CSARGLAGGGTGELFF. The CDR3 DNA sequence: TGCAGTGCTAGAGGGCTAGCGGGAGGGGGCACCGGGGAGCTGTTTTTT.

The V and J genes are TRBV29-1 and TRBJ2-1; no firm D call. The V end lost 6 bases, the J end lost 9 bases, and 12 bases lay between the germline ends. The CDR3 is 11 residues long. Germline V CDR1 and CDR2: SQVTM, ANQGSEA. The CDR3 DNA follows: TGCAGCGTCCGGTCCAGTATTGAGCAGTTCTTC. As protein: CSVRSSIEQFF.

The rearrangement joins TRBV20-1 to TRBJ2-7, with unresolved D. V lost 0 bases and J 2 bases, leaving 11 bases between the germline ends. CDR1 DFQATT and CDR2 SNEGSKA come from the germline V gene (reference sequence). There are 14 residues in the CDR3. The CDR3 region has the DNA TGCAGTGCTAGAGATTTAACTGAGACCTACGAGCAGTACTTC. Translation gives CSARDLTETYEQYF.

The chain couples TRBV19 to TRBJ2-1, with D maybe TRBD2 (5 bases). This CDR3 is 14 amino acids long. Germline V lookup: CDR1 LNHDA, CDR2 SQIVND (reference sequence). V lost 1 base, J lost 3 bases, and 7 bases lay in between. The CDR3 reads CASSIGGDYNEQFF. The CDR3 region has the DNA TGTGCCAGTAGTATAGGGGGAGACTACAATGAGCAGTTCTTC.

The chain employs TRBV7-3 and TRBJ2-2; 8 positions agree with TRBD2. This CDR3 has 15 residues. Losses at the gene ends were 4 bases for V and 5 bases for J; bases not matched to a gene: 6. CDR1 SGHTA and CDR2 FQGTGA come from the germline V gene. CDR3 coding DNA: TGTGCCAGCAGCTCCAGCGGGAGAGGGACCGGGGAGCTGTTTTTT. It codes for CASSSSGRGTGELFF.

The chain carries TRBV7-3 and TRBJ2-3; D remains ambiguous. The V end was cut by 1 base, the J end by 0 bases, with 8 bases between. Germline assignment: CDR1 SGHTA and CDR2 FQGTGA. This CDR3 is built from 15 residues. In DNA form, the CDR3 reads TGTGCCAGCAGCTTAAGGAGTGGAAGCACAGATACGCAGTATTTT. This translates into CASSLRSGSTDTQYF.

This clonotype was detected ten times or more. This chain connects TRBV7-2 to TRBJ2-1, with 7 nucleotides matching TRBD1. The germline CDR1 and CDR2 sequences are SGHTA and FQGNSA. With V trimmed by 1 base and J by 3 bases, 3 bases remained unmatched. The length of the CDR3 is 15 residues. The CDR3 region is CASSLEGTVYNEQFF. The CDR3 DNA reads TGTGCCAGCAGCTTAGAAGGGACAGTCTACAATGAGCAGTTCTTC. Looking up the rest from reference TRBV7-2 and TRBJ2-1 gives the full variable domain: GAGVSQSPSNKVTEKGKDVELRCDPISGHTALYWYRQSLGQGLEFLIYFQGNSAPDKSGLPSDRFSAERTGGSVSTLTIQRTQQEDSAVYLCASSLEGTVYNEQFFGPGTRLTVL.

V is TRBV28 and J is TRBJ2-4; 9 positions match TRBD2. Per the germline V gene, CDR1 is MDHEN and CDR2 is SYDVKM. The CDR3 extends over 14 amino acids. After removal of 4 bases from V and 6 bases from J, the junction contained 4 bases not matched to a gene. The CDR3 sequence is CASSSMTSGNIQYF. Written as DNA, the CDR3 is TGTGCCAGCAGTTCGATGACTAGCGGAAACATTCAGTACTTC.

The V gene is TRBV5-6, the J gene TRBJ1-6, with a possible D match to TRBD1 (5 bases). CDR3 length: 13 amino acids. Trimming removed 2 bases from V and 8 bases from J, with 8 bases in between. The germline V gene has CDR1 SGHDT and CDR2 YYEEEE. This CDR3 is CASSFMGDSPLHF. In DNA, the CDR3 is TGTGCCAGCAGCTTTATGGGGGATTCACCCCTCCACTTT.

The sample holds a few counts of this clonotype. The J gene is TRBJ1-2, the V gene TRBV6-1; the D gene is possibly TRBD1 (5 bases). Germline CDR1 reads MNHNS; CDR2 reads SASEGT. CDR3 length: 14 residues. The V end was cut by 4 bases, the J end by 7 bases, with 16 bases between. In DNA, the CDR3 is TGTGCCAGCAGTGGAGGGGACCGCCAAGGTGGCTACACCTTC. This sequence encodes CASSGGDRQGGYTF.

This clonotype is labeled medium-sized. The chain links TRBV15 to TRBJ1-5, with no clear D. Trimming stripped 4 bases from V and 1 base from J, with 5 bases between. CDR3 length: 13 residues. Germline lookup yields CDR1 LNHNV and CDR2 YYDKDF (reference sequence). As DNA, the CDR3 is TGTGCCACCAGCATGGAGAGCAATCAGCCCCAGCATTTT. Translating gives CATSMESNQPQHF.